This T cell receptor beta chain was obtained from a study of human T cells and chemical hapten exposure. As for time point: pre-sensitization, week 0. Stated treatment: therapeutic diphenylcyclopropenone sensitization with weekly scalp DPC. Each CDR3 protein gets one entry after TCRdb re-called the RACE reads with MiXCR. The sample shows 85,000 to 120,000 distinct CDR3 sequences, 9% to 15% of them seen only once. The CDR3 extends over 13 amino acids. From germline, CDR1 is MNHEY and CDR2 SMNVEV (reference sequence). The V gene lost 3 bases and the J gene lost 5 bases, with 8 bases spanning the gap. This clonotype came up many times.

Sequencing used whole blood, obtained in connection with sensitization to the hapten diphenylcyclopropenone (DPC). This TCR derives from a woman in her fifties or sixties with alopecia areata. Some clones in this sample may be carry-over from other donors' samples. The chain uses TRBV27 and TRBJ1-5; D is perhaps TRBD1 (5 bases). The DNA for the CDR3 is TGTGCCAGCAGTTTTGGGGGTCATCAGCCCCAGCATTTT. Translating it yields CASSFGGHQPQHF.